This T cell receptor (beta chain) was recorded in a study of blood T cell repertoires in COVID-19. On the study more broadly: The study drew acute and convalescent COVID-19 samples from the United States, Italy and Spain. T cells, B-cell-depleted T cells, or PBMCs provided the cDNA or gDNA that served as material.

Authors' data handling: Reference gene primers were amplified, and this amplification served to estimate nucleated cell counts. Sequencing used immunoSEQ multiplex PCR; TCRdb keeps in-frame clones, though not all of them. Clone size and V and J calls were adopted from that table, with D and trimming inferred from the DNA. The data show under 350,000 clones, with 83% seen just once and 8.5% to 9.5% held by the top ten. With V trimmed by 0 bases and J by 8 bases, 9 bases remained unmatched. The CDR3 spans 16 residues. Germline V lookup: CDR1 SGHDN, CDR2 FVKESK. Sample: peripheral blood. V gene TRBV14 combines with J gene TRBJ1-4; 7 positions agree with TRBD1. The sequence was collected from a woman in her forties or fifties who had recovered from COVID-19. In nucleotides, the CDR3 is TGTGCCAGCAGCCAAGATCGGGCAGGGGGAAGGGAAAAACTGTTTTTT. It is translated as CASSQDRAGGREKLFF.